The clone carrying this TCR beta chain has a single count. Its specificity is unknown. Germline CDR1 KGHSH, CDR2 LQKENI. The CDR3 consists of 17 residues. V was cut by 0 bases and J by 0 bases, with 11 bases left in between. These data come from a study of graft-versus-host responses after intestinal transplantation. Profiled with immunoSEQ multiplex PCR; TCRdb holds only in-frame clones, not every one. The data hold 80,000 to 90,000 clones, with roughly 92% observed a single time. General study points: There was an association between peak levels of circulating GvH clones and early post-transplant HvG declines. Subjects displaying graft-donor T cell macrochimerism possessed elevated graft-versus-host to host-versus-graft clonal ratios inside allografts.

The chain couples TRBV18 to TRBJ1-4; the D is unclear. This clonotype was obtained from a human donor who received an intestinal transplant. The sequencing here drew on unstimulated CD4+ T cells sorted from spleen or lymph node cells, taken before intestinal transplant. The CDR3 region has the DNA TGTGCCAGCTCACCACCCCGAACTGCCGCAACTAATGAAAAACTGTTTTTT. Translating gives CASSPPRTAATNEKLFF.